This record looks at one T cell receptor (beta chain) sequence and its context. Its specificity is unknown. Assay: immunoSEQ multiplex PCR; the TCRdb copy retains only in-frame clones and omits some. In the table there are some 150,000 clones, about nine tenths of which are singletons. The entry originates in a study of T cell responses to AZD1222 COVID-19 vaccine. The CDR3 sequence is 13 residues long. Trimming took 5 bases from V and 7 from J, leaving 12 bases between them. Germline V CDR1 and CDR2: SGHTA, FQGTGA. Regarding the study as a whole: CD4 TCRs linked to vaccination spanned spike, dominating at 160-218 and 743-854. Regions left unmutated in variants are reportedly the target of nearly half of spike-specific TCRs.

This sequence joins TRBV7-3 and TRBJ2-1; unclear D gene. The sample consisted of peripheral blood, taken on day 0 of AZD1222 vaccination. The receptor comes from an adult in good health. This CDR3 reads CASSISAFNEQFF. The CDR3 coding sequence is TGTGCCAGCAGCATCTCGGCGTTTAATGAGCAGTTCTTC.